What follows are 28 T cell receptor beta chains derived from one specimen sequenced in a study of human T cells and chemical hapten exposure. Time point denoted: pre-sensitization, week 0. Treatment in this sample: therapeutic diphenylcyclopropenone sensitization with weekly scalp DPC. TCRdb redid the calling of the RACE reads with MiXCR, one entry per CDR3 protein. The sample shows more than 80,000 distinct CDR3 sequences, 9.5% to 15% of them seen only once. The sample in question was whole blood, obtained in connection with sensitization to the hapten diphenylcyclopropenone (DPC). The receptors derive from a woman between 45 and 60 years old with alopecia areata. Some clones in this sample may be carry-over from other donors' samples.

The chain carries TRBV12-3 or TRBV12-4 and TRBJ1-4, with a weak D call TRBD1 (5 bases). Trimming pared 5 bases from V and 0 bases from J, leaving 13 bases between. This CDR3 has 16 amino acids. Here the CDR3 reads CASSPWDAATNEKLFF. CDR3 coding DNA: TGTGCCAGCAGTCCGTGGGACGCTGCAACTAATGAAAAACTGTTTTTT.

This clonotype turned up a few times. This chain uses TRBV14 with TRBJ1-2, with 10 bases fitting TRBD1. Losses at the gene ends were 4 bases for V and 4 bases for J; bases not matched to a gene: 6. Germline V gives CDR1 SGHDN, CDR2 FVKESK. The CDR3 contains 15 residues. The CDR3, as DNA: TGTGCCAGCAGCCGGACAGGGGGATCGGCCTATGGCTACACCTTC. This gives the protein CASSRTGGSAYGYTF.

This clonotype was seen more than once but under ten times. The rearrangement joins TRBV19 to TRBJ2-1; 12 bases line up with TRBD2. CDR1 and CDR2 (germline): LNHDA, SQIVND (reference sequence). The CDR3 extends over 18 amino acids. Germline trimming cut 3 bases from V and 0 bases from J; bases unmatched to any gene: 6. The CDR3 spells CASSIRLAGGFSYNEQFF. The CDR3, as DNA: TGTGCCAGTAGTATCCGGCTAGCGGGAGGGTTCTCCTACAATGAGCAGTTCTTC.

Many counts were recorded for this clonotype. The chain is built from TRBV20-1 and TRBJ2-7; unclear D gene. Trimming left V 1 base short and J 2 bases short, with 12 bases between. CDR3 size: 14 residues. Germline V gene lookup returns CDR1 DFQATT and CDR2 SNEGSKA (reference sequence). In DNA, the CDR3 is TGCAGTGCTAGAGGGGCAGCCGCCCCCTACGAGCAGTACTTC. It translates to CSARGAAAPYEQYF.

This chain links TRBV10-2 with TRBJ1-1, with D uncertain. CDR3 length: 11 amino acids. Trimming left V 6 bases short and J 6 bases short, with 8 bases between. CDR1 is WSHSY and CDR2 is SAAADI in the germline V gene. The CDR3, as DNA: TGCGCCAGCAGATTGGGTTCTGAAGCTTTCTTT. This gives the protein CASRLGSEAFF.

This chain joins TRBV7-2 and TRBJ2-7; D remains unclear. Germline V gene sequence: CDR1 SGHTA, CDR2 FQGNSA. V was clipped by 1 base and J by 4 bases, with 11 bases between them. The CDR3 loop spans 14 amino acids. The CDR3 reads CASSLGWSLYEQYF. CDR3 sequence (DNA): TGTGCCAGCAGCTTAGGCTGGAGTCTTTACGAGCAGTACTTC. The full variable domain, in which reference TRBV7-2 and TRBJ2-7 provide the parts outside the CDR3, is GAGVSQSPSNKVTEKGKDVELRCDPISGHTALYWYRQSLGQGLEFLIYFQGNSAPDKSGLPSDRFSAERTGGSVSTLTIQRTQQEDSAVYLCASSLGWSLYEQYFGPGTRLTVT.

This clonotype has only a few counts. The chain links TRBV5-1 to TRBJ2-2, with D perhaps TRBD2 (6 bases). Germline V lookup: CDR1 SGHRS, CDR2 YFSETQ. The length of the CDR3 is 15 residues. The germline V and J ends were trimmed by 0 bases and 5 bases, with 11 bases remaining between them. CDR3 DNA sequence: TGCGCCAGCAGCTTGGACGCGGGACGGACCGGGGAGCTGTTTTTT. This codes for CASSLDAGRTGELFF. Full variable domain (outside the CDR3, taken from reference TRBV5-1 and TRBJ2-2): KAGVTQTPRYLIKTRGQQVTLSCSPISGHRSVSWYQQTPGQGLQFLFEYFSETQRNKGNFPGRFSGRQFSNSRSEMNVSTLELGDSALYLCASSLDAGRTGELFFGEGSRLTVL.

This clonotype appeared many times. The chain employs TRBV18 and TRBJ1-2; D is unresolved. The length of the CDR3 is 15 residues. The V gene's germline CDR1 is KGHSH and CDR2 LQKENI. The V end was cut by 3 bases, the J end by 8 bases, with 19 bases between. The CDR3 region has the DNA TGTGCCAGCTCACCTTCCGGGCAGTCCTCTTTCGGCTACACCTTC. It yields the protein CASSPSGQSSFGYTF.

This clonotype was picked up a small number of times. J is TRBJ1-2 and V is TRBV20-1; 7 positions agree with TRBD1. Trimming at V came to 0 bases and at J to 4 bases, leaving 8 bases not matched to a gene. This CDR3 spans 15 amino acids. Germline assignment: CDR1 DFQATT and CDR2 SNEGSKA (reference sequence). The CDR3 nucleotides are TGCAGTGCTAGAGATTCGAGGGGGCTGGCCTATGGCTACACCTTC. This codes for CSARDSRGLAYGYTF.

The V and J genes are TRBV6-5 and TRBJ2-3; D gene ambiguous. The V and J ends lost 5 bases and 5 bases respectively, with 8 bases between them. There are 12 residues in the CDR3. From germline, CDR1 is MNHEY and CDR2 SVGAGI. Here the CDR3 reads CASSPSRDTQYF. CDR3 nucleotides: TGTGCCAGCAGTCCCTCAAGAGATACGCAGTATTTT.

This clonotype was observed a few times. The chain combines TRBV11-2 with TRBJ1-3; D unresolved. CDR3 length equals 11 residues. Germline V gene sequence: CDR1 SGHAT, CDR2 FQNNGV. V shed 1 base and J shed 8 bases, with 3 bases lying between them. CDR3 bases: TGTGCCAGCAGCTTAGCGGACACCATATATTTT. Protein: CASSLADTIYF.

The rearrangement links TRBV20-1 to TRBJ1-5, with D maybe TRBD1 (5 bases). There are 16 residues in the CDR3. Germline values: CDR1 DFQATT, CDR2 SNEGSKA (reference sequence). V lost 1 base and J 2 bases, leaving 15 bases between the germline ends. The CDR3 DNA follows: TGCAGTGCTAGAGCCAGGGTCTTGGGTGGCAATCAGCCCCAGCATTTT. This codes for CSARARVLGGNQPQHF.

This chain joins TRBV5-1 and TRBJ2-3; 7 positions agree with TRBD2. Germline V gene lookup returns CDR1 SGHRS and CDR2 YFSETQ. Trimming removed 6 bases from V and 2 bases from J; junction bases left unmatched: 12. This CDR3 comprises 16 residues. CDR3 residues: CASTLLASGNTDTQYF. As DNA, the CDR3 is TGCGCCAGCACCCTCCTGGCTAGCGGAAACACAGATACGCAGTATTTT.

V and J are TRBV28 and TRBJ1-1, with D maybe TRBD1 (5 bases). Per the germline V gene, CDR1 is MDHEN and CDR2 is SYDVKM. The germline V and J ends were trimmed by 9 bases and 7 bases, with 12 bases remaining between them. The CDR3 is 11 residues long. The CDR3 DNA reads as TGTGCCAGTGTACAGGATAGTGAAGCTTTCTTT. Translated: CASVQDSEAFF.

The chain joins TRBV12-3 or TRBV12-4 to TRBJ1-4, with D maybe TRBD1 (6 bases). Trimming took 6 bases from V and 7 from J, leaving 12 bases between them. This CDR3 has 13 amino acids. The CDR3 spells CASRAGQIEKLFF. The CDR3 DNA reads as TGTGCCAGCAGGGCGGGACAAATTGAAAAACTGTTTTTT.

A remark on this clonotype: A much larger clone sits a single nucleotide away, making a read error possible. The rearrangement joins TRBV28 to TRBJ2-7; either TRBD1 or TRBD2 may fit D (5 bases each). This CDR3 has 16 amino acids. Germline CDR1 MDHEN, CDR2 SYDVKM. DNA of the CDR3: TGTACCAGCAGTCGACAGAGCCCCGGGGACGCAGACGAGCAGTACTTC. Amino acid sequence: CTSSRQSPGDADEQYF.

J is TRBJ2-7 and V is TRBV2; 9 bases align to TRBD1. The CDR3 totals 15 residues. V lost 1 base and J lost 3; bases outside the gene matches: 4. The V gene's germline CDR1 is SNHLY and CDR2 FYNNEI. CDR3 sequence (DNA): TGTGCCAGCAGTGAAGGTCGGACAGGGGTCTACGAGCAGTACTTC. Its protein product is CASSEGRTGVYEQYF.

This clonotype was seen only a few times. The rearrangement joins TRBV24-1 to TRBJ2-1; 7 bases match TRBD1. The V gene end was trimmed by 2 bases and the J gene end by 2 bases; junction bases not matched to a gene: 2. In germline, CDR1 is KGHDR, CDR2 SFDVKD. The CDR3 length is 15 residues. CDR3 amino acids: CATSDYGTAYNEQFF. CDR3 DNA: TGTGCCACCAGTGATTATGGGACAGCCTACAATGAGCAGTTCTTC.

This clonotype was picked up a small number of times. V usage is TRBV29-1 and J usage is TRBJ2-3, with 8 bases matching TRBD1. From germline, CDR1 is SQVTM and CDR2 ANQGSEA. Germline trimming cut 6 bases from V and 1 base from J; bases unmatched to any gene: 6. The CDR3 extends over 14 amino acids. The CDR3 protein is CSVSTGQGTDTQYF. CDR3 DNA sequence: TGCAGCGTGAGTACGGGACAGGGCACAGATACGCAGTATTTT.

This clonotype appeared many times. This chain links TRBV28 with TRBJ2-6; D is unresolved. Deletions cut 3 bases from V and 2 bases from J, with 8 bases between. Germline-derived CDR1 and CDR2 are MDHEN and SYDVKM. CDR3 length: 15 amino acids. The CDR3 DNA reads TGTGCCAGCAGTTTTGGAGACCCTGGGGCCAACGTCCTGACTTTC. The encoded protein is CASSFGDPGANVLTF. Complete variable domain (other parts from reference TRBV28 and TRBJ2-6): DVKVTQSSRYLVKRTGEKVFLECVQDMDHENMFWYRQDPGLGLRLIYFSYDVKMKEKGDIPEGYSVSREKKERFSLILESASTNQTSMYLCASSFGDPGANVLTFGAGSRLTVL.

As concerns this clonotype: This may stem from a read error, because a much larger clone lies one nucleotide away. This rearrangement joins TRBV3-1 to TRBJ2-4; weak D call: TRBD1 (6 bases). The CDR3 loop spans 13 amino acids. Germline lookup yields CDR1 LGHDT and CDR2 YNNKEL (reference sequence). Between the trimmed V and J ends, which lost 6 bases and 5 bases, there was a span of 11 bases. CDR3 loop: CASSRTEQNIQYF. The CDR3 region has the DNA TGTGCCAGCAGTCGGACAGAGCAAAACATTCAGTACTTC.

This clonotype has only a few counts. The chain employs TRBV7-2 and TRBJ2-1; 7 bases line up with TRBD1. Germline V gene data show CDR1 as SGHTA and CDR2 as FQGNSA. The CDR3 runs 12 residues. V trimming: 8 bases; J trimming: 9 bases; junction bases outside the gene matches: 7. The CDR3 reads CASATGFSEQFF. The CDR3, as DNA: TGTGCCAGCGCGACAGGGTTCAGTGAGCAGTTCTTC.

The rearrangement uses TRBV28 and TRBJ2-3, with D tentatively TRBD2 (6 bases). Trimming left V 1 base short and J 3 bases short, with 11 bases between. Germline V gene data show CDR1 as MDHEN and CDR2 as SYDVKM. CDR3 length: 15 amino acids. The CDR3 protein is CASSLSSAGTDTQYF. The CDR3 region has the DNA TGTGCCAGCAGTTTATCCTCCGCGGGGACAGATACGCAGTATTTT.

V usage is TRBV5-1 and J usage is TRBJ1-6; TRBD1 might be the D (5 bases). The CDR3 runs to 13 residues. From germline, CDR1 is SGHRS and CDR2 YFSETQ. V lost 5 bases to trimming and J lost 11 bases, with 14 bases between them. CDR3 sequence (DNA): TGCGCCAGCAGGAAAACAGGAAATACACCCCTCCACTTT. It specifies CASRKTGNTPLHF.

The table lists this clonotype with a few counts. The gene calls are TRBV5-1 and TRBJ1-2; a possible D gene is TRBD1 (5 bases). The germline V and J ends were trimmed by 0 bases and 8 bases, with 20 bases remaining between them. This CDR3 has 16 residues. The germline V gene has CDR1 SGHRS and CDR2 YFSETQ. CDR3 loop: CASSLGNTGPASGYTF. Here the CDR3 DNA reads TGCGCCAGCAGCTTGGGAAATACAGGACCGGCAAGCGGCTACACCTTC. The full variable domain, with the rest looked up from reference TRBV5-1 and TRBJ1-2, is KAGVTQTPRYLIKTRGQQVTLSCSPISGHRSVSWYQQTPGQGLQFLFEYFSETQRNKGNFPGRFSGRQFSNSRSEMNVSTLELGDSALYLCASSLGNTGPASGYTFGSGTRLTVV.

V is TRBV6-5 and J is TRBJ2-7; the D gene is possibly TRBD2 (5 bases). The V gene's germline CDR1 is MNHEY and CDR2 SVGAGI. The V gene lost 0 bases and the J gene lost 4 bases, with 10 bases spanning the gap. The CDR3 sequence is 14 residues long. For the CDR3, the DNA is TGTGCCAGCAGTTACTCGTTTAGAGGGTACGAGCAGTACTTC. Translated: CASSYSFRGYEQYF.

This clonotype was detected a few times. This chain uses TRBV20-1 with TRBJ1-5, with D possibly matching TRBD1 (6 bases). Trimming took off 5 bases at V and 5 bases at J, with 19 bases between the two ends. Looked up from germline, CDR1 is DFQATT and CDR2 is SNEGSKA (reference sequence). The CDR3 loop spans 15 amino acids. The CDR3 is CSAPLPEGGDQPQHF. The CDR3 DNA reads TGCAGTGCTCCACTCCCGGAGGGGGGGGATCAGCCCCAGCATTTT.

The V call is TRBV6-1, the J call TRBJ2-3; D unresolved. This CDR3 spans 15 amino acids. V lost 6 bases and J lost 0, with 13 bases in between. CDR1 and CDR2 from the germline V gene are MNHNS and SASEGT. The CDR3: CASRLDLTSTDTQYF. Written as DNA, the CDR3 is TGTGCCAGCAGACTCGATTTAACTAGCACAGATACGCAGTATTTT.